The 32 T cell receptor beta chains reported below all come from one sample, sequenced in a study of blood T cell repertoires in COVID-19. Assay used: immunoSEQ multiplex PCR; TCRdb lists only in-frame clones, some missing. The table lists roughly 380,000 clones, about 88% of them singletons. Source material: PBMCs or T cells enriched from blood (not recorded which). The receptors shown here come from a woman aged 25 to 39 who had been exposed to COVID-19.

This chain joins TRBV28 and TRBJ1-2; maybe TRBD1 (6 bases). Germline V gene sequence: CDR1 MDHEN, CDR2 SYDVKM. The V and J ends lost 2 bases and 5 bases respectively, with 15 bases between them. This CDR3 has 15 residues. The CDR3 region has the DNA TGTGCCAGCAGTTTACCCCGGGACACCAAGTATGGCTACACCTTC. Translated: CASSLPRDTKYGYTF.

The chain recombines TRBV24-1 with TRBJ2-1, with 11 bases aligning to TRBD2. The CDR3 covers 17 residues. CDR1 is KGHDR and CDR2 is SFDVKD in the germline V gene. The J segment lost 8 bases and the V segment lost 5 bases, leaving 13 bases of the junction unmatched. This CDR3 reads CATSGPLGSGRGHEQFF. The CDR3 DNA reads TGTGCCACCAGTGGCCCCCTTGGTAGCGGGAGGGGGCATGAGCAGTTCTTC.

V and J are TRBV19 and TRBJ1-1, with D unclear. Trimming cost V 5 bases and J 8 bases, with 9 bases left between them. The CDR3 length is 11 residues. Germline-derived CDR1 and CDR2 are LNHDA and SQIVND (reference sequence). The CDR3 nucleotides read TGTGCCAGTAGTTATAGGAGGGAAGCTTTCTTT. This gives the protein CASSYRREAFF.

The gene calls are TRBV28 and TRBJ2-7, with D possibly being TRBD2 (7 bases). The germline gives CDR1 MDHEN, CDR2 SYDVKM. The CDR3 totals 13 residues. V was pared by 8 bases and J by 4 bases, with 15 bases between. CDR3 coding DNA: TGTGCCAGCTGGGGGGGGCGGGTGTACGAGCAGTACTTC. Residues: CASWGGRVYEQYF. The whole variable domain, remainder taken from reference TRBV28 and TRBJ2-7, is DVKVTQSSRYLVKRTGEKVFLECVQDMDHENMFWYRQDPGLGLRLIYFSYDVKMKEKGDIPEGYSVSREKKERFSLILESASTNQTSMYLCASWGGRVYEQYFGPGTRLTVT.

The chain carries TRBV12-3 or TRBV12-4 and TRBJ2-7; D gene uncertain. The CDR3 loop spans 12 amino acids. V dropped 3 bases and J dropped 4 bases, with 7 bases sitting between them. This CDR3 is CASSFVVYEQYF. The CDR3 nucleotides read TGTGCCAGCAGTTTCGTAGTGTACGAGCAGTACTTC.

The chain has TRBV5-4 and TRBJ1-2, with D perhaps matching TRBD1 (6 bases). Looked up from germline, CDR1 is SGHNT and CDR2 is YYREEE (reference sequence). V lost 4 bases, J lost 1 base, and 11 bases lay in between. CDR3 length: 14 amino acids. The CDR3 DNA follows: TGTGCCAGCAGCCCCGGACAGAATAACTATGGCTACACCTTC. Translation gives CASSPGQNNYGYTF.

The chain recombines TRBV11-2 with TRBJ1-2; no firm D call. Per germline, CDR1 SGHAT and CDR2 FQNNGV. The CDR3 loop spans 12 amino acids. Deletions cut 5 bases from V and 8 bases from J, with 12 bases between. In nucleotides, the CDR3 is TGTGCCAGCAGCAGAGTTGGGAGCGGCTACACCTTC. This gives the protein CASSRVGSGYTF.

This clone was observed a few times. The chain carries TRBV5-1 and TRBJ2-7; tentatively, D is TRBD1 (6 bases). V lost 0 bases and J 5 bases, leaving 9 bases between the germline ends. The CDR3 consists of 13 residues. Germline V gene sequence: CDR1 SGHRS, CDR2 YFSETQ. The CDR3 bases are TGCGCCAGCAGCTTGGCCGGGGACAACGAGCAGTACTTC. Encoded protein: CASSLAGDNEQYF.

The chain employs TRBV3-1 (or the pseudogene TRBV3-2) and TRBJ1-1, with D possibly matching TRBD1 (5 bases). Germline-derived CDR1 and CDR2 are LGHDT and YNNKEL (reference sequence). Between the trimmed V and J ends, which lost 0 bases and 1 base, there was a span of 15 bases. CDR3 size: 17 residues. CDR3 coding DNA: TGTGCCAGCAGCCAAGAGAGCCAGGGTTTCGGGAACACTGAAGCTTTCTTT. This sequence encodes CASSQESQGFGNTEAFF.

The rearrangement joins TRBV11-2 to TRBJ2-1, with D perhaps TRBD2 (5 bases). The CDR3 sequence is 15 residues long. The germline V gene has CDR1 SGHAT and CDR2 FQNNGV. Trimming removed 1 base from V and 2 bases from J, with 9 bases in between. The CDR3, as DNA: TGTGCCAGCAGCTTAGGGAGGCGCCCCTACAATGAGCAGTTCTTC. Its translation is CASSLGRRPYNEQFF.

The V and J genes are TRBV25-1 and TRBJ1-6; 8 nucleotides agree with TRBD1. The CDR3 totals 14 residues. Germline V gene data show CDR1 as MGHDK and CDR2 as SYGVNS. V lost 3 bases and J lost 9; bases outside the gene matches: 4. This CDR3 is CASSETGEVSPLHF. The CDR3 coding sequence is TGTGCCAGCAGTGAGACAGGGGAAGTTTCACCCCTCCACTTT.

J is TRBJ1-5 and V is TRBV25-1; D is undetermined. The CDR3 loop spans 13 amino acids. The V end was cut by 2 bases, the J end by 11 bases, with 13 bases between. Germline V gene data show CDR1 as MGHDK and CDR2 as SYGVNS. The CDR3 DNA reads TGTGCCAGCAGTGAAGGAGGTGTGCGGGCCCAGCATTTT. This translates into CASSEGGVRAQHF.

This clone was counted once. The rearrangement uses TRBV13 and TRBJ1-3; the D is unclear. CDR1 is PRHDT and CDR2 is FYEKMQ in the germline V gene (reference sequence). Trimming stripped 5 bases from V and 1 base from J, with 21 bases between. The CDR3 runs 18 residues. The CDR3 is CASSHAEATPGSGNTIYF. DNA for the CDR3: TGTGCCAGCAGCCACGCGGAGGCTACACCGGGGTCTGGAAACACCATATATTTT.

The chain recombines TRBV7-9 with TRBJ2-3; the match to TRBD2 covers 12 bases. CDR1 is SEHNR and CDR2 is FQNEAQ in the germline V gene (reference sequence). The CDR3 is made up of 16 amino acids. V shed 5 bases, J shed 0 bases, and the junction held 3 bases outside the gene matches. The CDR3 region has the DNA TGTGCCAGCAGCCCGGGGACTAGCGGGAGCACAGATACGCAGTATTTT. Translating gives CASSPGTSGSTDTQYF. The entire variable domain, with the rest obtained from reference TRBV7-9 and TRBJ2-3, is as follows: DTGVSQNPRHKITKRGQNVTFRCDPISEHNRLYWYRQTLGQGPEFLTYFQNEAQLEKSRLLSDRFSAERPKGSFSTLEIQRTEQGDSAMYLCASSPGTSGSTDTQYFGPGTRLTVL.

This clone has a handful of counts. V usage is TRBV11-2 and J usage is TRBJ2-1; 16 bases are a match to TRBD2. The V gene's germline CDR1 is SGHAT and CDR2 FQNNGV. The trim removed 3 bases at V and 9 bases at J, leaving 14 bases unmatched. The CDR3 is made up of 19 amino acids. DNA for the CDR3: TGTGCCAGCAGCTTTTTCCCTGTTGATGGGACTAGCGGGAGGGGTGAGCAGTTCTTC. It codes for CASSFFPVDGTSGRGEQFF.

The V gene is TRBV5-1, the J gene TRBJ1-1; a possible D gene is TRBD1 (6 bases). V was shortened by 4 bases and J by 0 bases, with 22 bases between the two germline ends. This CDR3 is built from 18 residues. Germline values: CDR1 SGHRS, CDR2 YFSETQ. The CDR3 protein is CASSRRTAHSFMNTEAFF. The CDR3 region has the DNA TGCGCCAGCAGCCGGCGGACAGCACACTCGTTTATGAACACTGAAGCTTTCTTT.

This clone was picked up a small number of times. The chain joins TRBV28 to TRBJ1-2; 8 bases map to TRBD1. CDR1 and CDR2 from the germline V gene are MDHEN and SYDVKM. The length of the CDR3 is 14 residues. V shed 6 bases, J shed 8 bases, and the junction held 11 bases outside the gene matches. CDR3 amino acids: CASRRPQGARGYTF. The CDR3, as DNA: TGTGCCAGCAGGAGACCCCAGGGGGCACGGGGCTACACCTTC.

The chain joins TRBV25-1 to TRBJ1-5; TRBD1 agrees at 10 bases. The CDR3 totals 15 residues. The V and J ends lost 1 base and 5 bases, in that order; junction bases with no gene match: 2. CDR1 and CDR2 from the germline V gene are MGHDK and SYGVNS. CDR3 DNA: TGTGCCAGCAGTGAATCCGGGACAGGGGATCAGCCCCAGCATTTT. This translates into CASSESGTGDQPQHF.

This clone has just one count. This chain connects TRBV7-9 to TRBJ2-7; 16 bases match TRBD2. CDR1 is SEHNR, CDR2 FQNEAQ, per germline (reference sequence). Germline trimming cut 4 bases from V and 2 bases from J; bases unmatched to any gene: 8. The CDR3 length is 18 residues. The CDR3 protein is CASSSQPGTSGRAYEQYF. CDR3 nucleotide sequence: TGTGCCAGCAGCTCCCAGCCGGGGACTAGCGGGAGGGCCTACGAGCAGTACTTC.

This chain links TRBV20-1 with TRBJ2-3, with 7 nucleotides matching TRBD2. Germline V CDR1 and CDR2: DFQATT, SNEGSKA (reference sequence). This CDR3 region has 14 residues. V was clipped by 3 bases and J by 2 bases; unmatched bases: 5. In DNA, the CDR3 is TGCAGTGCTAGTGGAGCGGGGAACACAGATACGCAGTATTTT. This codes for CSASGAGNTDTQYF.

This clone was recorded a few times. The CDR3 reads CASSLGTGDEQYF. In DNA form, the CDR3 reads TGTGCCAGCAGCTTAGGGACAGGGGACGAGCAGTACTTC. The chain carries TRBV11-2 and TRBJ2-7, with 9 nucleotides matching TRBD1. Germline CDR1 SGHAT, CDR2 FQNNGV. This CDR3 region has 13 residues. The trim removed 1 base at V and 5 bases at J, leaving 0 bases unmatched.

CDR3 sequence: CASRTGTNTGELFF. As DNA, the CDR3 is TGCGCCAGCAGGACCGGGACAAACACCGGGGAGCTGTTTTTT. The J gene is TRBJ2-2, the V gene TRBV10-1, with a weak D call TRBD1 (6 bases). Trimming took 6 bases from V and 2 from J, leaving 10 bases between them. Germline CDR1 reads WNHNN; CDR2 reads SYGVQD (reference sequence). This CDR3 is 14 amino acids long.

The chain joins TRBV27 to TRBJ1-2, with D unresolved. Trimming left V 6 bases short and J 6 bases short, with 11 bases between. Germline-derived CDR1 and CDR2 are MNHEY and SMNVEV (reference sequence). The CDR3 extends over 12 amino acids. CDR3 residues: CASSHGMNGYTF. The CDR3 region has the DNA TGTGCCAGCAGCCACGGGATGAATGGCTACACCTTC.

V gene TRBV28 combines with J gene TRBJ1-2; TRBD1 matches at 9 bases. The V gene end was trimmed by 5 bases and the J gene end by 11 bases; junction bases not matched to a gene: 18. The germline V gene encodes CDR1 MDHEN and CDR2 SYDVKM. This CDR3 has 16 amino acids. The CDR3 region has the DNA TGTGCCAGCAGTCCACAAACCCCGGGACAGGGTTTGAGGTACACCTTC. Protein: CASSPQTPGQGLRYTF.

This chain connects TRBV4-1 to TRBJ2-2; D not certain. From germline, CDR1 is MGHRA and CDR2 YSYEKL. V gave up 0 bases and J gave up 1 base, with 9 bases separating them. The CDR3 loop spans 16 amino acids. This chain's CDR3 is CASSQEQRRNTGELFF. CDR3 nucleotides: TGCGCCAGCAGCCAAGAACAGAGACGGAACACCGGGGAGCTGTTTTTT.

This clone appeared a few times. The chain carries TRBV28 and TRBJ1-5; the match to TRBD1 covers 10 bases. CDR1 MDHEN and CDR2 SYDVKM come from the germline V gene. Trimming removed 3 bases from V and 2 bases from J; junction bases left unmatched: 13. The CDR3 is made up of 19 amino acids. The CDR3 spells CASSFVRQGARYGNQPQHF. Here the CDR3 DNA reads TGTGCCAGCAGTTTCGTGAGACAGGGGGCTCGGTATGGCAATCAGCCCCAGCATTTT.

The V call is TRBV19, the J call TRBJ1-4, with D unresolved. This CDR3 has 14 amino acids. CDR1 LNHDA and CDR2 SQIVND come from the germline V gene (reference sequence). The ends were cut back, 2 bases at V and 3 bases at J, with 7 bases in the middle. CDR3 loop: CASSISVPNEKLFF. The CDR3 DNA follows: TGTGCCAGTAGTATATCAGTTCCTAATGAAAAACTGTTTTTT.

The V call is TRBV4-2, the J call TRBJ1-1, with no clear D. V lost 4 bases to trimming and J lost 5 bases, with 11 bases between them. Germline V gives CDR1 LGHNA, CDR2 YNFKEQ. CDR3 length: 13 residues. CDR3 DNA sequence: TGTGCCAGCAGCCCTTCCCGGGAAACTGAAGCTTTCTTT. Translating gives CASSPSRETEAFF.

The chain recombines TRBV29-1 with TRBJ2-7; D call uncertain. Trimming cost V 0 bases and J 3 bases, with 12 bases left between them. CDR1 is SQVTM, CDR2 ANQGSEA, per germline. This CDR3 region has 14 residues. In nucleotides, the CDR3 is TGCAGCGTTGAAGATCCGGTAGTTGGCTACGAGCAGTACTTC. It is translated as CSVEDPVVGYEQYF.

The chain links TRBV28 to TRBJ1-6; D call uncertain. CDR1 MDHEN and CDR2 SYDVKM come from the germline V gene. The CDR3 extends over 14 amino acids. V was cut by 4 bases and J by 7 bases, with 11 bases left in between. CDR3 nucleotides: TGTGCCAGCAGTTATCCCCCCGGGAATTCACCCCTCCACTTT. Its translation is CASSYPPGNSPLHF.

The CDR3 DNA follows: TGTGCCAGCAGCTTAGCCGTCTCCTACGAGCAGTACTTC. Protein: CASSLAVSYEQYF. This chain connects TRBV13 to TRBJ2-7; D ambiguous. Looked up from germline, CDR1 is PRHDT and CDR2 is FYEKMQ (reference sequence). This CDR3 spans 13 amino acids. V was clipped by 1 base and J by 0 bases, with 4 bases between them.

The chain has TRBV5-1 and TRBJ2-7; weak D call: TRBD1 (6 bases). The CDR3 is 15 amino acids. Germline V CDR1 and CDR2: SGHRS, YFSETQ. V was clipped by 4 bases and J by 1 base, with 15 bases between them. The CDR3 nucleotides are TGCGCCAGCAGCGCCCCGGGGCAGGGGTCCTACGAGCAGTACTTC. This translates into CASSAPGQGSYEQYF. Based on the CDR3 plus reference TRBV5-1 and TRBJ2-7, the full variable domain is KAGVTQTPRYLIKTRGQQVTLSCSPISGHRSVSWYQQTPGQGLQFLFEYFSETQRNKGNFPGRFSGRQFSNSRSEMNVSTLELGDSALYLCASSAPGQGSYEQYFGPGTRLTVT.